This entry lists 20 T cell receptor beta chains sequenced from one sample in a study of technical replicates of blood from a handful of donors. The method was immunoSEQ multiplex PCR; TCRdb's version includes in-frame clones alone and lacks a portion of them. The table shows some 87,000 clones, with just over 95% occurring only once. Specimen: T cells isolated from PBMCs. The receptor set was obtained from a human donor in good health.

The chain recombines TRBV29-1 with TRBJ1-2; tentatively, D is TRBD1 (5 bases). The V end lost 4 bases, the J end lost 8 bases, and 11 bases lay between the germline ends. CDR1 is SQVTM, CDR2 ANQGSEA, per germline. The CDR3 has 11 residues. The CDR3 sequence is CSVGGGGGYTF. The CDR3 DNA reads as TGCAGCGTTGGGGGGGGAGGAGGCTACACCTTC.

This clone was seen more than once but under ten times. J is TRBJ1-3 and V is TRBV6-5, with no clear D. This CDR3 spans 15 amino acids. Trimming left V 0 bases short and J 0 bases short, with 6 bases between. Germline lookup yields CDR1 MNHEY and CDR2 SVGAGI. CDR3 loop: CASSYSQYSGNTIYF. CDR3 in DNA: TGTGCCAGCAGTTACTCGCAGTACTCTGGAAACACCATATATTTT.

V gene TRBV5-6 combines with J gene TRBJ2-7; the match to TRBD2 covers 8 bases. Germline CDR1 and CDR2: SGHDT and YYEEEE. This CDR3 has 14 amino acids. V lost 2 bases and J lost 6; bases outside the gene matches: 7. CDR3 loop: CASSFTSGGGEQYF. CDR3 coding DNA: TGTGCCAGCAGCTTCACTAGCGGAGGGGGCGAGCAGTACTTC.

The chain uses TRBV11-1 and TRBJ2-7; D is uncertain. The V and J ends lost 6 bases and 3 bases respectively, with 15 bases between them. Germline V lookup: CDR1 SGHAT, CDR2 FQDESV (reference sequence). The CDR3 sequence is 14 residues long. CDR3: CASRPGVANYEQYF. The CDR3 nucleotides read TGTGCCAGCAGACCTGGAGTAGCCAACTACGAGCAGTACTTC.

The CDR3 DNA reads TGTGCCAGCAGTGGTGTTGCGTCCACCTACAATGAGCAGTTCTTC. Translation gives CASSGVASTYNEQFF. The genes are TRBV2 and TRBJ2-1; no reliable D call. The germline CDR1 and CDR2 sequences are SNHLY and FYNNEI. The CDR3 is made up of 15 amino acids. Trimming removed 4 bases from V and 2 bases from J, with 12 bases in between.

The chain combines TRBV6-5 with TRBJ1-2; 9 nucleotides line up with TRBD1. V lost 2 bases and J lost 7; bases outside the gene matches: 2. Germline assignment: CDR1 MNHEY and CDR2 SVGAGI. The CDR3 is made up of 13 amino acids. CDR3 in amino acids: CASSYRGQGGYTF. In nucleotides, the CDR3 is TGTGCCAGCAGTTACCGGGGACAGGGTGGCTACACCTTC.

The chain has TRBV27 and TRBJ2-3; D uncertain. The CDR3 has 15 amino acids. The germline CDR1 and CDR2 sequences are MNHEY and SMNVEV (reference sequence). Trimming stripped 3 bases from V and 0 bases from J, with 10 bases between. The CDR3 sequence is CASSLIAPSTDTQYF. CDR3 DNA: TGTGCCAGCAGTTTGATAGCCCCTAGCACAGATACGCAGTATTTT.

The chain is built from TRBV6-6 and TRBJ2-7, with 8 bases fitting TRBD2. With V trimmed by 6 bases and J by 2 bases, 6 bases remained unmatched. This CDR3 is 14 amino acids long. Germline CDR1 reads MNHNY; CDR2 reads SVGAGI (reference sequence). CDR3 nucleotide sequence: TGTGCCAGCAGCCTACTAGCGGAGACCTACGAGCAGTACTTC. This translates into CASSLLAETYEQYF.

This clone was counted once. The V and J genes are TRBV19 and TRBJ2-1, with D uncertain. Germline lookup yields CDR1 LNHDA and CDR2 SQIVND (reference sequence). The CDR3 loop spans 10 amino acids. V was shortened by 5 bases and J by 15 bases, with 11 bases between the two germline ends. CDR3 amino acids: CASSSGSLFF. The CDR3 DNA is TGTGCCAGTAGTTCCGGGTCTCTGTTCTTC. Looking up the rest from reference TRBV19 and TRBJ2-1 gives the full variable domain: DGGITQSPKYLFRKEGQNVTLSCEQNLNHDAMYWYRQDPGQGLRLIYYSQIVNDFQKGDIAEGYSVSREKKESFPLTVTSAQKNPTAFYLCASSSGSLFFGPGTRLTVL.

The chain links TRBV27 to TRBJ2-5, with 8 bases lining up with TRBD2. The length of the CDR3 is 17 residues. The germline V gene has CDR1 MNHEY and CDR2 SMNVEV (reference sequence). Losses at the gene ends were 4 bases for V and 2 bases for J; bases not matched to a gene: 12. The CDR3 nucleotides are TGTGCCAGCAGTTCCCTTTCTAGCGGGTTAAGACAAGAGACCCAGTACTTC. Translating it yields CASSSLSSGLRQETQYF.

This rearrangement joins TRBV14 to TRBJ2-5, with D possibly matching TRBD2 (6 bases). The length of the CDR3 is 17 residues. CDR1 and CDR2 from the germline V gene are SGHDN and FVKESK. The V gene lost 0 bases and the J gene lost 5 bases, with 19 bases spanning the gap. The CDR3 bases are TGTGCCAGCAGCCAAGATTGGGCTAGCGAATCGGGGGAGACCCAGTACTTC. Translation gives CASSQDWASESGETQYF.

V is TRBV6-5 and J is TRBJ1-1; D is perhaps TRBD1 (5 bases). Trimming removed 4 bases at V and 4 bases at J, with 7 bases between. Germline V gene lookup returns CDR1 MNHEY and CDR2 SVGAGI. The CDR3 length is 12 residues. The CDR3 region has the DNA TGTGCCAGCAGTTTGACAGTCACTGAAGCTTTCTTT. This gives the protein CASSLTVTEAFF.

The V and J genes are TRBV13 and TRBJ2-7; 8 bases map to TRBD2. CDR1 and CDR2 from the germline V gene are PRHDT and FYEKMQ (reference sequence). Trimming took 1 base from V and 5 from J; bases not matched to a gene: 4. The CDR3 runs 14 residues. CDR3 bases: TGTGCCAGCAGCTTAGCGGGAGGGCCCCACGAGCAGTACTTC. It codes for CASSLAGGPHEQYF.

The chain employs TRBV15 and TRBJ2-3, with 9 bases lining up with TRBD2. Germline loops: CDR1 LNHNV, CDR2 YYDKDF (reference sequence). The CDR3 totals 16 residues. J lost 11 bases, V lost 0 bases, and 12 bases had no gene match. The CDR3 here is CATSRDVAGESIGQYF. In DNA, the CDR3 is TGTGCCACCAGCAGAGATGTAGCGGGAGAAAGTATTGGGCAGTATTTT.

DNA of the CDR3: TGTGCCAGCAGCTTAGAAGCAAGCGGACTGCAAGAGACCCAGTACTTC. Translating gives CASSLEASGLQETQYF. The chain recombines TRBV13 with TRBJ2-5, with D tentatively TRBD2 (5 bases). The CDR3 is 16 amino acids. Germline values: CDR1 PRHDT, CDR2 FYEKMQ (reference sequence). V was shortened by 1 base and J by 2 bases, with 14 bases between the two germline ends.

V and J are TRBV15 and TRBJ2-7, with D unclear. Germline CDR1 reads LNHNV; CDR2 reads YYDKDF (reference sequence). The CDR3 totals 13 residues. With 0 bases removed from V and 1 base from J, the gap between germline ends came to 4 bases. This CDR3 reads CATSRDRSYEQYF. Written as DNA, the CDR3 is TGTGCCACCAGCAGAGACAGGTCCTACGAGCAGTACTTC.

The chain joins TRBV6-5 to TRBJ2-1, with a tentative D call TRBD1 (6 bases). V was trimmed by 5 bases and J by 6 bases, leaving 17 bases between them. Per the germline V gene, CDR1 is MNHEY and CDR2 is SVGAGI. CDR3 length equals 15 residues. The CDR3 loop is CASSTWDTQGNEQFF. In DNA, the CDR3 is TGTGCCAGCAGTACCTGGGACACCCAGGGCAATGAGCAGTTCTTC.

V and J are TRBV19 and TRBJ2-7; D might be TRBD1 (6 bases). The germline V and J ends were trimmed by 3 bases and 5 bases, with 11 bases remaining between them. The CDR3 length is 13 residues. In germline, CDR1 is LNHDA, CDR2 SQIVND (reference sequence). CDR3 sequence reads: CASSIQGIHEQYF. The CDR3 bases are TGTGCCAGTAGTATCCAGGGGATCCACGAGCAGTACTTC.

CDR3 in DNA: TGTGCCAGCAGCGGACCCGGGACAGTCTCCTACGAGCAGTACTTC. This sequence encodes CASSGPGTVSYEQYF. The genes are TRBV7-9 and TRBJ2-7; TRBD1 matches at 7 bases. The CDR3 consists of 15 residues. J lost 0 bases, V lost 5 bases, and 7 bases had no gene match. CDR1 is SEHNR, CDR2 FQNEAQ, per germline (reference sequence).

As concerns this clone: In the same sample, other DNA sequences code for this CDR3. The DNA of the CDR3 is TGTGCCAGCAGTTTGGACAGGGGTAACACCATATATTTT. This translates into CASSLDRGNTIYF. V and J are TRBV27 and TRBJ1-3; TRBD1 agrees at 9 bases. J was trimmed by 7 bases and V by 3 bases; bases with no gene match: 1. The CDR3 has 13 residues. In germline, CDR1 is MNHEY, CDR2 SMNVEV (reference sequence).